This is a list of T cell receptor beta chains from one sample in a study of blood T cell repertoires in COVID-19. Assay: immunoSEQ multiplex PCR; the TCRdb copy retains only in-frame clones and omits some. Altogether about 200,000 clones are present, 81% being singletons, with the ten largest covering around 8.9%. Sample: PBMCs or T cells enriched from blood (not recorded which). The origin of the receptors is a woman in her forties or fifties with acute COVID-19. Each CDR3 is given with its conserved first and last residue. A D gene is named only where the DNA matches it firmly. Not all rows give a size; the values are once, few, many and, for expanded clones, a class.

d_call: .; j_call: TRBJ2-5; clone_size: .; v_call: TRBV5-4; cdr3_aa: CASSLRGGGEETQYF; cdr3_nt: TGTGCCAGCAGCTTGAGGGGGGGCGGAGAAGAGACCCAGTACTTC
d_call: .; j_call: TRBJ2-4; clone_size: .; v_call: TRBV5-8; cdr3_aa: CASSRNIQYF; cdr3_nt: TGTGCCAGCAGCCGTAACATTCAGTACTTC
d_call: TRBD2; j_call: TRBJ2-7; clone_size: .; v_call: TRBV29-1; cdr3_aa: CSVAVAGGFHEQYF; cdr3_nt: TGCAGCGTTGCCGTTGCGGGAGGCTTCCACGAGCAGTACTTC
d_call: .; j_call: TRBJ1-1; clone_size: .; v_call: TRBV28; cdr3_aa: CASTPAWGGMRYTEAFF; cdr3_nt: TGTGCCAGCACCCCCGCTTGGGGGGGGATGAGGTACACTGAAGCTTTCTTT
d_call: TRBD2; j_call: TRBJ2-7; clone_size: .; v_call: TRBV4-1; cdr3_aa: CASSQVAGGWRVEQYF; cdr3_nt: TGCGCCAGCAGCCAAGTGGCCGGGGGGTGGAGGGTCGAGCAGTACTTC
d_call: TRBD1; j_call: TRBJ2-3; clone_size: .; v_call: TRBV5-1; cdr3_aa: CASSTDRGSTDTQYF; cdr3_nt: TGCGCCAGCAGCACGGACAGGGGAAGCACAGATACGCAGTATTTT
d_call: .; j_call: TRBJ1-6; clone_size: .; v_call: TRBV14; cdr3_aa: CASSQVILGQLNSPLHF; cdr3_nt: TGTGCCAGCAGCCAAGTAATTCTTGGACAGCTTAATTCACCCCTCCACTTT
d_call: .; j_call: TRBJ2-3; clone_size: .; v_call: TRBV28; cdr3_aa: CASRMTASDTQYF; cdr3_nt: TGTGCCAGCAGAATGACAGCCTCAGATACGCAGTATTTT
d_call: .; j_call: TRBJ1-2; clone_size: once; v_call: TRBV6-5; cdr3_aa: CASSSTNYGYTF; cdr3_nt: TGTGCCAGCAGTTCTACTAACTATGGCTACACCTTC
d_call: .; j_call: TRBJ2-3; clone_size: .; v_call: TRBV7-6; cdr3_aa: CASSPRDFSTDTQYF; cdr3_nt: TGTGCCAGCAGCCCTCGGGACTTCAGCACAGATACGCAGTATTTT
d_call: .; j_call: TRBJ1-3; clone_size: .; v_call: TRBV19; cdr3_aa: CASTPGGGRSGNTIYF; cdr3_nt: TGTGCCAGTACCCCGGGGGGGGGCCGCTCTGGAAACACCATATATTTT
d_call: .; j_call: TRBJ2-7; clone_size: .; v_call: TRBV28; cdr3_aa: CASSLFVDGTEQYF; cdr3_nt: TGTGCCAGCAGTTTATTTGTTGATGGCACCGAGCAGTACTTC
d_call: TRBD1; j_call: TRBJ2-7; clone_size: once; v_call: TRBV19; cdr3_aa: CASSLADRAGDEQYF; cdr3_nt: TGTGCCAGTAGTTTGGCGGACAGGGCCGGCGACGAGCAGTACTTC
d_call: .; j_call: TRBJ2-2; clone_size: .; v_call: TRBV27; cdr3_aa: CASSLSPPPVVGELFF; cdr3_nt: TGTGCCAGCAGTTTATCCCCGCCTCCGGTTGTCGGGGAGCTGTTTTTT
d_call: TRBD1; j_call: TRBJ1-6; clone_size: .; v_call: TRBV18; cdr3_aa: CASSAHRGSYNSPLHF; cdr3_nt: TGTGCCAGCTCAGCACACAGGGGCTCCTATAATTCACCCCTCCACTTT
d_call: .; j_call: TRBJ1-1; clone_size: .; v_call: TRBV12-3/TRBV12-4; cdr3_aa: CASSKATNTEAFF; cdr3_nt: TGTGCCAGCAGTAAAGCTACGAACACTGAAGCTTTCTTT
d_call: .; j_call: TRBJ1-1; clone_size: .; v_call: TRBV28; cdr3_aa: CASSLIQGRVEAFF; cdr3_nt: TGTGCCAGCAGTTTAATCCAGGGGCGGGTTGAAGCTTTCTTT
d_call: TRBD2; j_call: TRBJ2-3; clone_size: .; v_call: TRBV28; cdr3_aa: CAGRTSGTDTQYF; cdr3_nt: TGTGCCGGGAGGACTAGCGGGACAGATACGCAGTATTTT
d_call: TRBD1; j_call: TRBJ1-1; clone_size: .; v_call: TRBV7-2; cdr3_aa: CASSLVQGLGEAFF; cdr3_nt: TGTGCCAGCAGCTTAGTACAGGGGCTGGGGGAAGCTTTCTTT
d_call: .; j_call: TRBJ2-7; clone_size: .; v_call: TRBV3-1/TRBV3-2; cdr3_aa: CASSESQGRYEQYF; cdr3_nt: TGTGCCAGCAGCGAAAGCCAGGGAAGGTACGAGCAGTACTTC
d_call: TRBD1; j_call: TRBJ1-1; clone_size: many; v_call: TRBV3-1/TRBV3-2; cdr3_aa: CASSRQHRGPAGTEAFF; cdr3_nt: TGTGCCAGCAGCCGTCAACACAGGGGGCCCGCGGGGACTGAAGCTTTCTTT
d_call: .; j_call: TRBJ2-5; clone_size: .; v_call: TRBV27; cdr3_aa: CASSFFRGETQYF; cdr3_nt: TGTGCCAGCAGTTTTTTCCGAGGAGAGACCCAGTACTTC
d_call: .; j_call: TRBJ1-3; clone_size: .; v_call: TRBV3-1/TRBV3-2; cdr3_aa: CASSQPGGNTIYF; cdr3_nt: TGTGCCAGCAGCCAACCGGGCGGGAACACCATATATTTT
d_call: TRBD2; j_call: TRBJ2-7; clone_size: .; v_call: TRBV28; cdr3_aa: CASSSGGTTRIYEQYF; cdr3_nt: TGTGCCAGCAGCTCCGGCGGGACTACCAGAATCTACGAGCAGTACTTC
d_call: TRBD1; j_call: TRBJ2-3; clone_size: .; v_call: TRBV19; cdr3_aa: CASNPRQGTGTDTQYF; cdr3_nt: TGTGCCAGTAATCCGAGACAGGGCACCGGCACAGATACGCAGTATTTT
d_call: TRBD1; j_call: TRBJ1-1; clone_size: .; v_call: TRBV7-9; cdr3_aa: CASSPRQGEESITEAFF; cdr3_nt: TGTGCCAGCAGCCCCCGACAGGGTGAGGAGTCGATCACTGAAGCTTTCTTT
d_call: .; j_call: TRBJ1-2; clone_size: .; v_call: TRBV5-1; cdr3_aa: CASSQPPGNYGYTF; cdr3_nt: TGCGCCAGCAGCCAGCCTCCGGGGAACTATGGCTACACCTTC
d_call: .; j_call: TRBJ2-5; clone_size: .; v_call: TRBV3-1/TRBV3-2; cdr3_aa: CASTTLVKETQYF; cdr3_nt: TGTGCCAGCACAACCCTAGTAAAAGAGACCCAGTACTTC
d_call: .; j_call: TRBJ1-1; clone_size: .; v_call: TRBV30; cdr3_aa: CAWSPDHTEAFF; cdr3_nt: TGTGCCTGGAGTCCAGATCACACTGAAGCTTTCTTT
d_call: TRBD2; j_call: TRBJ2-5; clone_size: .; v_call: TRBV5-1; cdr3_aa: CASSRSGGAGETQYF; cdr3_nt: TGCGCCAGCAGCCGCAGCGGGGGGGCGGGAGAGACCCAGTACTTC
d_call: .; j_call: TRBJ2-1; clone_size: few; v_call: TRBV23-1; cdr3_aa: CASSQFWPPHSAKKVGSDEQFF; cdr3_nt: TGCGCCAGCAGTCAATTTTGGCCCCCCCATAGCGCAAAAAAGGTGGGTAGTGATGAGCAGTTCTTC
d_call: .; j_call: TRBJ2-5; clone_size: .; v_call: TRBV27; cdr3_aa: CASSFSRGRETQYF; cdr3_nt: TGTGCCAGCAGTTTTTCCAGGGGAAGGGAGACCCAGTACTTC
d_call: TRBD1; j_call: TRBJ2-7; clone_size: once; v_call: TRBV12-3/TRBV12-4; cdr3_aa: CASSSQGYEQYF; cdr3_nt: TGTGCCAGCAGTTCACAGGGGTACGAGCAGTACTTC
d_call: .; j_call: TRBJ2-7; clone_size: .; v_call: TRBV28; cdr3_aa: CASSKGVGYSYEQYF; cdr3_nt: TGTGCCAGCTCTAAGGGAGTTGGGTATTCCTACGAGCAGTACTTC
d_call: .; j_call: TRBJ1-3; clone_size: once; v_call: TRBV19; cdr3_aa: CASSIGTGNTIYF; cdr3_nt: TGTGCCAGTAGTATTGGCACTGGAAACACCATATATTTT
d_call: TRBD1; j_call: TRBJ1-5; clone_size: .; v_call: TRBV19; cdr3_aa: CASRQGASNQPQHF; cdr3_nt: TGTGCCAGTAGACAGGGGGCGAGCAATCAGCCCCAGCATTTT
d_call: TRBD2; j_call: TRBJ2-3; clone_size: .; v_call: TRBV5-4; cdr3_aa: CASSLGTRTDTQYF; cdr3_nt: TGTGCCAGCAGCCTGGGGACTAGAACAGATACGCAGTATTTT
d_call: TRBD1; j_call: TRBJ1-2; clone_size: .; v_call: TRBV27; cdr3_aa: CASRQGARGYTF; cdr3_nt: TGTGCCAGTCGACAGGGGGCGCGTGGCTACACCTTC
d_call: .; j_call: TRBJ2-5; clone_size: few; v_call: TRBV9; cdr3_aa: CAGPRGPETQYF; cdr3_nt: TGTGCCGGCCCCCGGGGTCCAGAGACCCAGTACTTC
d_call: .; j_call: TRBJ2-3; clone_size: .; v_call: TRBV30; cdr3_aa: CAWTHRRQDTQYF; cdr3_nt: TGTGCCTGGACCCACCGGCGGCAGGATACGCAGTATTTT
d_call: TRBD2; j_call: TRBJ2-2; clone_size: few; v_call: TRBV19; cdr3_aa: CASGSGSPAGELFF; cdr3_nt: TGTGCCAGTGGAAGCGGGAGTCCCGCCGGGGAGCTGTTTTTT
d_call: TRBD1; j_call: TRBJ2-2; clone_size: .; v_call: TRBV19; cdr3_aa: CASSPVSISGGTGELFF; cdr3_nt: TGTGCCAGTAGTCCCGTCAGTATTTCAGGGGGCACCGGGGAGCTGTTTTTT
d_call: TRBD1; j_call: TRBJ1-2; clone_size: .; v_call: TRBV5-6; cdr3_aa: CASSSTGGNYGYTF; cdr3_nt: TGTGCCAGCAGCTCGACAGGGGGCAACTATGGCTACACCTTC
d_call: TRBD2; j_call: TRBJ2-3; clone_size: .; v_call: TRBV25-1; cdr3_aa: CASRRGSTADTQYF; cdr3_nt: TGTGCCAGCCGGCGGGGGTCTACGGCAGATACGCAGTATTTT
d_call: .; j_call: TRBJ2-5; clone_size: once; v_call: TRBV7-9; cdr3_aa: CASSLFGETQYF; cdr3_nt: TGTGCCAGCAGCTTATTCGGAGAGACCCAGTACTTC
d_call: .; j_call: TRBJ2-3; clone_size: .; v_call: TRBV7-9; cdr3_aa: CASGGTTDTQYF; cdr3_nt: TGTGCCAGCGGGGGGACCACAGATACGCAGTATTTT
d_call: TRBD2; j_call: TRBJ2-7; clone_size: .; v_call: TRBV7-8; cdr3_aa: CASSPSGGGTYEQYF; cdr3_nt: TGTGCCAGCAGCCCCTCGGGGGGGGGCACCTACGAGCAGTACTTC
d_call: .; j_call: TRBJ2-3; clone_size: .; v_call: TRBV6-2/TRBV6-3; cdr3_aa: CASSYSGQSTDTQYF; cdr3_nt: TGTGCCAGCAGTTACTCCGGACAGAGCACAGATACGCAGTATTTT
d_call: .; j_call: TRBJ2-7; clone_size: .; v_call: TRBV3-1/TRBV3-2; cdr3_aa: CASSQGASYEQYF; cdr3_nt: TGTGCCAGCAGCCAAGGGGCCTCCTACGAGCAGTACTTC
d_call: TRBD1; j_call: TRBJ1-1; clone_size: .; v_call: TRBV19; cdr3_aa: CASSPDRGSEVTEAFF; cdr3_nt: TGTGCCAGTAGTCCCGACAGGGGGAGTGAGGTCACTGAAGCTTTCTTT
d_call: TRBD1; j_call: TRBJ1-2; clone_size: .; v_call: TRBV9; cdr3_aa: CASSPSGGGGDLGFYGYTF; cdr3_nt: TGTGCCAGCAGCCCGAGCGGGGGAGGGGGCGACCTAGGTTTCTATGGCTACACCTTC
d_call: TRBD2; j_call: TRBJ2-3; clone_size: .; v_call: TRBV27; cdr3_aa: CASSRGGTRDTQYF; cdr3_nt: TGTGCCAGCAGTAGGGGCGGGACTAGAGATACGCAGTATTTT
d_call: .; j_call: TRBJ2-1; clone_size: .; v_call: TRBV19; cdr3_aa: CATEKTSSYNEQFF; cdr3_nt: TGTGCCACGGAAAAGACAAGCTCCTACAATGAGCAGTTCTTC
d_call: .; j_call: TRBJ2-5; clone_size: .; v_call: TRBV21-1; cdr3_aa: CASSKVSGLQETQYF; cdr3_nt: TGTGCCAGCAGCAAAGTTTCAGGGCTCCAAGAGACCCAGTACTTC
d_call: TRBD2; j_call: TRBJ2-2; clone_size: .; v_call: TRBV7-2; cdr3_aa: CASSHRLASNTGELFF; cdr3_nt: TGTGCCAGCAGCCACCGACTAGCCTCGAACACCGGGGAGCTGTTTTTT
d_call: .; j_call: TRBJ1-2; clone_size: .; v_call: TRBV5-5; cdr3_aa: CASSLIPQADGYTF; cdr3_nt: TGTGCCAGCAGCTTGATCCCCCAGGCAGATGGCTACACCTTC
d_call: TRBD1; j_call: TRBJ2-7; clone_size: .; v_call: TRBV3-1/TRBV3-2; cdr3_aa: CATPCPTGEYEQYF; cdr3_nt: TGTGCCACCCCATGCCCGACAGGGGAATACGAGCAGTACTTC
d_call: .; j_call: TRBJ1-5; clone_size: .; v_call: TRBV12-3/TRBV12-4; cdr3_aa: CASREDSIRPQHF; cdr3_nt: TGTGCCAGCAGGGAGGACAGCATCAGGCCCCAGCATTTT
d_call: TRBD1; j_call: TRBJ2-3; clone_size: .; v_call: TRBV24-1; cdr3_aa: CATRGQGRTDTQYF; cdr3_nt: TGTGCCACCAGGGGACAGGGCCGCACAGATACGCAGTATTTT
d_call: TRBD2; j_call: TRBJ2-7; clone_size: once; v_call: TRBV28; cdr3_aa: CATMLPGGHYEQYF; cdr3_nt: TGTGCCACCATGCTCCCGGGAGGGCATTACGAGCAGTACTTC